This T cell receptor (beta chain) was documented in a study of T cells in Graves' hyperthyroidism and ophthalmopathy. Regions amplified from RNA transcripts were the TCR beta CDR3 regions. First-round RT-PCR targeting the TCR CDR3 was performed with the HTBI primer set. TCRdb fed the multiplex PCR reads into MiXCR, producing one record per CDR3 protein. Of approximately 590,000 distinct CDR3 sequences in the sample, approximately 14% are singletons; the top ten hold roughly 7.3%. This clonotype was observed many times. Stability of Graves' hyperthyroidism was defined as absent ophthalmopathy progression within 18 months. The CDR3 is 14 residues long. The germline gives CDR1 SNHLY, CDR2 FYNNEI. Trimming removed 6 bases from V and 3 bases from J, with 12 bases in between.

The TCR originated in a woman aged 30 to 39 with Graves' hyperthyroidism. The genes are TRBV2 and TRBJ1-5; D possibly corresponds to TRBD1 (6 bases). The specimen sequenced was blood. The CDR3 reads CASRRQASNQPQHF. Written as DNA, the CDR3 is TGTGCCAGCAGAAGACAGGCTTCCAATCAGCCCCAGCATTTT.